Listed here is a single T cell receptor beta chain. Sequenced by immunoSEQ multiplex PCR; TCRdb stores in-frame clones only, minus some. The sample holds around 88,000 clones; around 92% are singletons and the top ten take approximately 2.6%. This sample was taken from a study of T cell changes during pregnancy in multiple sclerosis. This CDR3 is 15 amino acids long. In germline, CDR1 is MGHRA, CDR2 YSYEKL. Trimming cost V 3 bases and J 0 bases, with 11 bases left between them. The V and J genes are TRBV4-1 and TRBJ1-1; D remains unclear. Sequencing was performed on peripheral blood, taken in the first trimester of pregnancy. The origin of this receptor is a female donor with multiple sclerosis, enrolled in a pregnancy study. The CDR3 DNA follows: TGCGCCAGCAGCCACCGAGCCGGGGTGAACACTGAAGCTTTCTTT. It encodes CASSHRAGVNTEAFF.